This T cell receptor (beta chain) was sequenced for a study of regulatory T cells in long-lasting Graves disease (dated by TCRdb to the early 2020s). Concerning the study at large: Persistent Graves' disease was defined as antithyroid drug treatment for over 5 years with persistently positive TSH receptor autoantibodies. This study used TCR sequencing and RNA sequencing of peripheral blood to compare persistent Graves' disease patients against newly diagnosed Graves' disease patients. The study was registered as a clinical trial and conducted in China. A total of about 35 samples underwent TCR sequencing: some 13 from persistent and about 20 from newly diagnosed Graves' disease patients. In the clinical cohort, patients with persistent Graves' disease had used antithyroid drugs for an average of around ten years. The paper as a whole reports these results and caveats: Because the primary lesion, thyroid tissue, could not be accessed, the study looked at peripheral blood alone. Lower TCR Shannon entropy and fewer highly expanded clones were observed in persistent Graves' disease patients than in newly diagnosed patients, which suggested clonal expansion. Only the TCR beta chain was sequenced and analyzed. The authors acknowledged the small sample size as a limitation that may reduce accuracy. Patients with persistent disease shared more public clonotypes (fewer than 3,000) than newly diagnosed patients did (nearly 1,000).

The sample's time point label is to be understood as: persistent/refractory GD, antithyroid drugs over 5 years with positive TRAb. For both TCR sequencing and RNA sequencing, RNA was extracted from PBMCs using TRIzol. The diagnosis of Graves' disease followed American Thyroid Association guidelines. Patients for the study were recruited at an endocrinology department in Xi'an, China. Each patient gave approximately 9.7 milliliters of peripheral blood, collected in an EDTA anticoagulant tube. Ficoll Paque Plus density gradient separation was used to isolate PBMCs, and no further T cell sorting was performed. An Agilent 2100 Bioanalyzer and agarose gel were used to assess RNA quality, and a NanoDrop 2000 was used to measure RNA concentration. Library preparation was by multiplex PCR. TCRdb lists the instrument as Illumina HiSeq 4000. TCR beta libraries were built with iRepertoire HTBI primers and Arm-PCR amplification of CDR3 regions. Before sequencing, the PCR products underwent gel purification. Under the source paper's analysis protocol: Across samples, roughly 60 TRBV and 15 or so TRBJ segments were identified and used for gene usage analysis of CDR3 amino acid clonotypes. COPE and FqMerger were used to merge the filtered high-quality paired reads into contigs. BLAST was used to align contigs to IMGT TRBV, TRBD and TRBJ reference genes, with CDR3 defined following IMGT. Highly expanded clones were defined as clonotypes with a frequency above 0.1%. Repertoire diversity was measured by Shannon entropy, and V-J evenness by the Gini coefficient. Public clonotypes were defined as clonotypes shared by more than one individual. TCRdb's own reprocessing of the public reads used fastp at Q25 and MiXCR and kept productive beta chains. Under each unique CDR3 protein, matching rows form one entry showing the most common genes and DNA. TCRdb's processing, not the authors' own work, is the source of the V and J calls. Present in this sample are about 470,000 distinct CDR3 sequences, 20% of which were seen just once. Together, the top ten hold 6.5% to 8% of the sample.

This clonotype was recorded a few times. There is no known antigen for this receptor. No quality values exist for individual bases; no much larger clone is one base distant. This receptor was identified in a female donor with Graves disease. The source material was peripheral blood mononuclear cells (PBMCs), sampled when the disease was refractory, from a patient treated with antithyroid drugs.

At the DNA level, the sequence is TGTGCCAGCAGTTTATACGGGCTAGCGAGGAACACCGGGGAGCTGTTTTTT. This is translated as CASSLYGLARNTGELFF. Recombination joined TRBV12-3 or TRBV12-4 with TRBJ2-2; TRBD2 is a weak D gene call, 6 bases matching. CDR3 length: 17 amino acids, cysteine to phenylalanine. Of all the DNA, just the CDR3 is kept, 51 bases in frame from base 1. Cut back by 2 bases and 1 base, the V and J ends lie 14 bases apart.